These T cell receptor beta chains were read from a single sample in a study of cytotoxic CD8 clonotypes in ibrutinib-treated CLL. Measured with immunoSEQ multiplex PCR; TCRdb has only the in-frame clones, and not every one. The table lists nearly 300,000 clones, approximately 76% of them singletons. The material sequenced was PBMCs, taken at disease progression, from a patient treated with ibrutinib. These receptors came from a human donor with chronic lymphocytic leukemia. Each CDR3 is given with its conserved first and last residue. Each record gives: clone size, J gene, CDR3 length, D gene, V gene, CDR3 protein, CDR3 DNA. D genes are given only for firm matches. The size field is filled for only some rows; it gives once, few, many or a size class.

clone size: once; J gene: TRBJ2-2; CDR3 length: 14; D gene: -; V gene: TRBV5-1; CDR3 protein: CASSFVPGPGELFF; CDR3 DNA: TGCGCCAGCAGCTTTGTGCCGGGTCCCGGGGAGCTGTTTTTT
clone size: -; J gene: TRBJ2-3; CDR3 length: 13; D gene: -; V gene: TRBV6-5; CDR3 protein: CASSYQGTDTQYF; CDR3 DNA: TGTGCCAGCAGTTACCAGGGGACAGATACGCAGTATTTT
clone size: -; J gene: TRBJ1-2; CDR3 length: 16; D gene: TRBD1; V gene: TRBV5-1; CDR3 protein: CASSLDGTGTIDGYTF; CDR3 DNA: TGCGCCAGCAGCTTGGACGGGACAGGAACTATTGATGGCTACACCTTC
clone size: -; J gene: TRBJ2-3; CDR3 length: 14; D gene: -; V gene: TRBV2; CDR3 protein: CASTPGPTRNTQYF; CDR3 DNA: TGTGCCAGCACCCCGGGACCGACTCGAAATACGCAGTATTTT
clone size: -; J gene: TRBJ2-7; CDR3 length: 13; D gene: -; V gene: TRBV6-5; CDR3 protein: CASSYWGTVEQYF; CDR3 DNA: TGTGCCAGCAGTTACTGGGGTACGGTGGAGCAGTACTTC
clone size: -; J gene: TRBJ1-5; CDR3 length: 15; D gene: TRBD1; V gene: TRBV9; CDR3 protein: CASSAGGSSNQPQHF; CDR3 DNA: TGTGCCAGCAGCGCAGGGGGCTCTAGCAATCAGCCCCAGCATTTT
clone size: -; J gene: TRBJ2-5; CDR3 length: 16; D gene: TRBD2; V gene: TRBV6-5; CDR3 protein: CASSYYSGGHQETQYF; CDR3 DNA: TGTGCCAGCAGTTACTATAGCGGGGGACACCAAGAGACCCAGTACTTC
clone size: -; J gene: TRBJ2-2; CDR3 length: 17; D gene: TRBD2; V gene: TRBV5-4; CDR3 protein: CASSPGTSFVRTGELFF; CDR3 DNA: TGTGCCAGCAGCCCCGGGACTAGCTTCGTTAGAACCGGGGAGCTGTTTTTT
clone size: -; J gene: TRBJ1-1; CDR3 length: 14; D gene: -; V gene: TRBV27; CDR3 protein: CASSLFGGNTEAFF; CDR3 DNA: TGTGCCAGCAGTCTTTTTGGTGGGAACACTGAAGCTTTCTTT
clone size: -; J gene: TRBJ2-5; CDR3 length: 14; D gene: TRBD1; V gene: TRBV9; CDR3 protein: CASSQGQGVETQYF; CDR3 DNA: TGTGCCAGCAGCCAGGGACAGGGCGTAGAGACCCAGTACTTC
clone size: -; J gene: TRBJ2-2; CDR3 length: 14; D gene: -; V gene: TRBV4-1; CDR3 protein: CASSHAGSTGELFF; CDR3 DNA: TGCGCCAGCAGCCATGCGGGAAGCACCGGGGAGCTGTTTTTT
clone size: -; J gene: TRBJ1-2; CDR3 length: 13; D gene: -; V gene: TRBV4-1; CDR3 protein: CASGHPGVYGYTF; CDR3 DNA: TGCGCCAGCGGCCACCCGGGGGTCTATGGCTACACCTTC
clone size: once; J gene: TRBJ2-7; CDR3 length: 15; D gene: TRBD1; V gene: TRBV4-1; CDR3 protein: CASSQGTGLSYEQYF; CDR3 DNA: TGCGCCAGCAGCCAAGGGACAGGGTTGTCTTACGAGCAGTACTTC
clone size: once; J gene: TRBJ2-3; CDR3 length: 14; D gene: -; V gene: TRBV29-1; CDR3 protein: CSVEGQGVGDTQYF; CDR3 DNA: TGCAGCGTTGAGGGGCAAGGGGTAGGAGATACGCAGTATTTT
clone size: once; J gene: TRBJ2-7; CDR3 length: 11; D gene: -; V gene: TRBV14; CDR3 protein: CASSQGPAKYF; CDR3 DNA: TGTGCCAGCAGCCAAGGTCCGGCAAAGTACTTC
clone size: -; J gene: TRBJ1-2; CDR3 length: 15; D gene: -; V gene: TRBV4-1; CDR3 protein: CASSHSQGTGRGYTF; CDR3 DNA: TGCGCCAGCAGCCATTCCCAGGGGACCGGTCGGGGCTACACCTTC
clone size: few; J gene: TRBJ1-5; CDR3 length: 14; D gene: TRBD1; V gene: TRBV5-1; CDR3 protein: CASSLTGGGQPQHF; CDR3 DNA: TGCGCCAGCAGCCTGACAGGGGGCGGTCAGCCCCAGCATTTT
clone size: -; J gene: TRBJ2-7; CDR3 length: 15; D gene: TRBD2; V gene: TRBV27; CDR3 protein: CASNSLASGSYEQYF; CDR3 DNA: TGTGCCAGCAACTCCCTGGCTAGCGGGAGTTACGAGCAGTACTTC
clone size: -; J gene: TRBJ2-1; CDR3 length: 11; D gene: -; V gene: TRBV5-6; CDR3 protein: CASSLGGIKFF; CDR3 DNA: TGTGCCAGCAGCTTGGGAGGGATCAAGTTCTTC
clone size: once; J gene: TRBJ2-7; CDR3 length: 14; D gene: TRBD1; V gene: TRBV6-5; CDR3 protein: CASRRDSPVGEQYF; CDR3 DNA: TGTGCCAGCAGAAGGGACAGTCCTGTGGGGGAGCAGTACTTC
clone size: few; J gene: TRBJ1-1; CDR3 length: 15; D gene: TRBD1; V gene: TRBV7-9; CDR3 protein: CASSPDRAWNTEAFF; CDR3 DNA: TGTGCCAGCAGCCCGGACAGGGCTTGGAACACTGAAGCTTTCTTT
clone size: -; J gene: TRBJ2-5; CDR3 length: 15; D gene: TRBD2; V gene: TRBV12-5; CDR3 protein: CASANRGGPQETQYF; CDR3 DNA: TGTGCTAGTGCCAATCGGGGGGGACCCCAAGAGACCCAGTACTTC
clone size: -; J gene: TRBJ2-5; CDR3 length: 12; D gene: -; V gene: TRBV29-1; CDR3 protein: CSVVRPQETQYF; CDR3 DNA: TGCAGCGTTGTGAGACCTCAAGAGACCCAGTACTTC
clone size: -; J gene: TRBJ1-1; CDR3 length: 14; D gene: -; V gene: TRBV10-3; CDR3 protein: CAISGTAPNTEAFF; CDR3 DNA: TGTGCCATCAGCGGTACAGCACCGAACACTGAAGCTTTCTTT
clone size: few; J gene: TRBJ2-7; CDR3 length: 14; D gene: -; V gene: TRBV28; CDR3 protein: CASSLTGLGYEQYF; CDR3 DNA: TGTGCCAGCAGTTTGACAGGCCTCGGGTACGAGCAGTACTTC
clone size: -; J gene: TRBJ2-7; CDR3 length: 15; D gene: -; V gene: TRBV9; CDR3 protein: CASSASGSVPYEQYF; CDR3 DNA: TGTGCCAGCAGCGCCTCAGGGTCGGTACCCTACGAGCAGTACTTC
clone size: -; J gene: TRBJ1-2; CDR3 length: 11; D gene: -; V gene: TRBV6-5; CDR3 protein: CASRSIYGYTF; CDR3 DNA: TGTGCCAGCAGATCGATCTATGGCTACACCTTC
clone size: few; J gene: TRBJ2-6; CDR3 length: 17; D gene: TRBD1; V gene: TRBV2; CDR3 protein: CASSSRTGSSGANVLTF; CDR3 DNA: TGTGCCAGCAGCTCCCGGACAGGGAGCTCTGGGGCCAACGTCCTGACTTTC
clone size: -; J gene: TRBJ2-1; CDR3 length: 16; D gene: TRBD1; V gene: TRBV4-1; CDR3 protein: CASSQAGQELYNEQFF; CDR3 DNA: TGCGCCAGCAGCCAAGCTGGACAGGAACTCTACAATGAGCAGTTCTTC
clone size: -; J gene: TRBJ1-1; CDR3 length: 13; D gene: -; V gene: TRBV2; CDR3 protein: CASSVEGNTEAFF; CDR3 DNA: TGTGCCAGCAGTGTGGAGGGTAACACTGAAGCTTTCTTT
clone size: -; J gene: TRBJ1-1; CDR3 length: 14; D gene: -; V gene: TRBV15; CDR3 protein: CATSRSAANTEAFF; CDR3 DNA: TGTGCCACCAGCAGGAGCGCCGCGAACACTGAAGCTTTCTTT
clone size: -; J gene: TRBJ1-5; CDR3 length: 17; D gene: -; V gene: TRBV5-6; CDR3 protein: CASSLEGAVQSNQPQHF; CDR3 DNA: TGTGCCAGCAGCTTGGAAGGGGCCGTACAGTCCAATCAGCCCCAGCATTTT
clone size: once; J gene: TRBJ1-5; CDR3 length: 13; D gene: -; V gene: TRBV10-3; CDR3 protein: CAISEGVSQPQHF; CDR3 DNA: TGTGCCATCAGTGAGGGGGTGAGTCAGCCCCAGCATTTT
clone size: -; J gene: TRBJ2-5; CDR3 length: 13; D gene: -; V gene: TRBV6-6; CDR3 protein: CASTRQVQETQYF; CDR3 DNA: TGTGCCAGCACGAGACAGGTCCAAGAGACCCAGTACTTC
clone size: -; J gene: TRBJ2-1; CDR3 length: 15; D gene: TRBD1; V gene: TRBV2; CDR3 protein: CASRASGTAYNEQFF; CDR3 DNA: TGTGCCAGCAGGGCTTCTGGGACAGCCTACAATGAGCAGTTCTTC
clone size: -; J gene: TRBJ2-7; CDR3 length: 11; D gene: -; V gene: TRBV29-1; CDR3 protein: CSVMITYEQYF; CDR3 DNA: TGCAGCGTAATGATAACCTACGAGCAGTACTTC
clone size: -; J gene: TRBJ2-7; CDR3 length: 16; D gene: TRBD1; V gene: TRBV14; CDR3 protein: CASSPTSGTGFNEQYF; CDR3 DNA: TGTGCCAGCAGCCCCACTTCTGGGACAGGGTTCAACGAGCAGTACTTC
clone size: once; J gene: TRBJ2-7; CDR3 length: 16; D gene: -; V gene: TRBV11-3; CDR3 protein: CASSLGRTGGSYEQYF; CDR3 DNA: TGTGCCAGCAGCTTAGGCAGGACAGGCGGGAGCTACGAGCAGTACTTC
clone size: -; J gene: TRBJ2-1; CDR3 length: 14; D gene: TRBD2; V gene: TRBV13; CDR3 protein: CASSSGTSGNEQFF; CDR3 DNA: TGTGCCAGCAGCTCAGGGACTAGCGGCAATGAGCAGTTCTTC
clone size: -; J gene: TRBJ1-1; CDR3 length: 15; D gene: -; V gene: TRBV7-2; CDR3 protein: CASSLNNGRKTEAFF; CDR3 DNA: TGTGCCAGCAGCTTAAACAACGGGCGGAAGACTGAAGCTTTCTTT